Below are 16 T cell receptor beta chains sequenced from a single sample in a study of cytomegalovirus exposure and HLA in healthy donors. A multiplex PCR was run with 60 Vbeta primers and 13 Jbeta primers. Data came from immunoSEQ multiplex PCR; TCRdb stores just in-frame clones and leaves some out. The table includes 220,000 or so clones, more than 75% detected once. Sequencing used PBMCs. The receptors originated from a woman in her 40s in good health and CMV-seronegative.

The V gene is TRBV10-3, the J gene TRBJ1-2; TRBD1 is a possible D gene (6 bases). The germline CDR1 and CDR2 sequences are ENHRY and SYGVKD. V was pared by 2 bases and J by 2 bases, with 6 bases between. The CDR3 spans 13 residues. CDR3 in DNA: TGTGCCATCAGTGAGCAGGGGAACTATGGCTACACCTTC. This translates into CAISEQGNYGYTF.

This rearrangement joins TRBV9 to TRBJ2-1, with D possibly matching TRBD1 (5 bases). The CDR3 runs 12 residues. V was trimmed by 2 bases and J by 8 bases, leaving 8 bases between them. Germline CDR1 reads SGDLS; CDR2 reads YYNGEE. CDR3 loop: CASSVQGYEQFF. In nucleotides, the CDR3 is TGTGCCAGCAGCGTCCAGGGCTATGAGCAGTTCTTC.

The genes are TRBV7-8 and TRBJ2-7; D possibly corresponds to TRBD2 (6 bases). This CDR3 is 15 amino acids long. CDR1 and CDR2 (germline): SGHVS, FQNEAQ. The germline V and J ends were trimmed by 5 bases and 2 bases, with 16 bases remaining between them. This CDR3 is CASSPPFGSPYEQYF. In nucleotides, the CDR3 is TGTGCCAGCAGCCCTCCTTTCGGGAGCCCCTACGAGCAGTACTTC.

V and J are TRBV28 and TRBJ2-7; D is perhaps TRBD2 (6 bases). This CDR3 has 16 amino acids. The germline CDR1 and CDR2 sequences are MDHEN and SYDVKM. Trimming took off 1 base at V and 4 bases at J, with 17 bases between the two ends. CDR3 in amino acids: CASSLYEAGPEYEQYF. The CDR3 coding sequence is TGTGCCAGCAGTTTATATGAAGCGGGCCCGGAGTACGAGCAGTACTTC.

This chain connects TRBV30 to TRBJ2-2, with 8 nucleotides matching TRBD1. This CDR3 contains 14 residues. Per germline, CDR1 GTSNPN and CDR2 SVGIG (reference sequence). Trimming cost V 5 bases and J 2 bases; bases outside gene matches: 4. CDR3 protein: CAWQTGVNTGELFF. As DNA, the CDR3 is TGTGCCTGGCAGACAGGGGTTAACACCGGGGAGCTGTTTTTT.

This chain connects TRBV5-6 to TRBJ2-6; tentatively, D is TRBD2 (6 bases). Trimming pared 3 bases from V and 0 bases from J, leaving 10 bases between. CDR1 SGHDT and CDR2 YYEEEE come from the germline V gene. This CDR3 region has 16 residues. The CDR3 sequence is CASSYVGGSGANVLTF. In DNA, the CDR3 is TGTGCCAGCAGCTACGTCGGGGGCTCTGGGGCCAACGTCCTGACTTTC.

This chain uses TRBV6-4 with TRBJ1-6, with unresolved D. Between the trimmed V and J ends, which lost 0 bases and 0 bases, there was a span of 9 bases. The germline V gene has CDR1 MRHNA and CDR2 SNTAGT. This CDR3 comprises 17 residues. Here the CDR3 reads CASSDSSGSSYNSPLHF. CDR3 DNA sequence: TGTGCCAGCAGTGACTCATCGGGGAGCTCCTATAATTCACCCCTCCACTTT.

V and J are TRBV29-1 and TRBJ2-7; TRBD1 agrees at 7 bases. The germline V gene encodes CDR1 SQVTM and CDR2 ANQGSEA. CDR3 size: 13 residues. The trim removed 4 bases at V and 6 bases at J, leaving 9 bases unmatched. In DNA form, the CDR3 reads TGCAGCGTTGTAGCACAGGGGATTCCCGAGCAGTACTTC. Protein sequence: CSVVAQGIPEQYF.

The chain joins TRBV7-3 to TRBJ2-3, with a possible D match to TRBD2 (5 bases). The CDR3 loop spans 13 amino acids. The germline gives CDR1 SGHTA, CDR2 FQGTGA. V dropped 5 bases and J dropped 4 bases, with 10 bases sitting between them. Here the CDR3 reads CASSPLGADTQYF. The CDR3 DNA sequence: TGTGCCAGCAGCCCTCTCGGGGCAGATACGCAGTATTTT. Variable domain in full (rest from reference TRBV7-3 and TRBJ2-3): GAGVSQTPSNKVTEKGKYVELRCDPISGHTALYWYRQSLGQGPEFLIYFQGTGAADDSGLPNDRFFAVRPEGSVSTLKIQRTERGDSAVYLCASSPLGADTQYFGPGTRLTVL.

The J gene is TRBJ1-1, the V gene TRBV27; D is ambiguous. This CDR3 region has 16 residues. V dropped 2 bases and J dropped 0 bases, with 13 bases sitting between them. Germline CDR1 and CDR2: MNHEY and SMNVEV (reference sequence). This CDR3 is CASSLRPPQLNTEAFF. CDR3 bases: TGTGCCAGCAGTTTAAGGCCCCCACAGTTGAACACTGAAGCTTTCTTT.

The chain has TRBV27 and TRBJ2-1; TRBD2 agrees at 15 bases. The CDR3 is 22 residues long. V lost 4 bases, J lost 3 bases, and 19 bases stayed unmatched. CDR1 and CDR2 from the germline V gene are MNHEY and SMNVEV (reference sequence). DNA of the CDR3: TGTGCCAGCAGTTCACACAATTATGAGGGACTAGCGGGAGGACCGATCTACAATGAGCAGTTCTTC. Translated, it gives CASSSHNYEGLAGGPIYNEQFF.

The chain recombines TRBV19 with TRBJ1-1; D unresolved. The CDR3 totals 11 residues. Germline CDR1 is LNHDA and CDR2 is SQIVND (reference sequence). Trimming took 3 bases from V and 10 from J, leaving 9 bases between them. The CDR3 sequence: CASSISRVAFF. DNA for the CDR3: TGTGCCAGTAGTATCTCCCGGGTAGCTTTCTTT.

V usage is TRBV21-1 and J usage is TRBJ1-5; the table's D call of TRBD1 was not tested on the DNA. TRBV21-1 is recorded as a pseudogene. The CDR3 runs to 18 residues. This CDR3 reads CASSKWGTKGDSNQPQHF. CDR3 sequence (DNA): TGTGCCAGCAGCAAATGGGGAACCAAGGGGGACAGCAATCAGCCCCAGCATTTT.

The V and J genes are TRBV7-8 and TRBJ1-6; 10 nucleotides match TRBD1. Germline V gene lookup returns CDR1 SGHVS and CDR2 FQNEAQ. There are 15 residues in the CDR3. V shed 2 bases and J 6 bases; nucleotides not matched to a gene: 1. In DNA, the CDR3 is TGTGCCAGCAGCTTATGGGACAGGGGTAATTCACCCCTCCACTTT. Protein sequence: CASSLWDRGNSPLHF.

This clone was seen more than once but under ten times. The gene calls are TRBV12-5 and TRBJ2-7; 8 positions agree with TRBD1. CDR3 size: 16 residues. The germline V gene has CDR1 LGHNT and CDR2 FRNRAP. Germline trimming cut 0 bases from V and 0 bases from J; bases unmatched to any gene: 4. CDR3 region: CASGLVQGANSYEQYF. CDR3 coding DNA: TGTGCTAGTGGTTTGGTTCAGGGGGCTAACTCCTACGAGCAGTACTTC.

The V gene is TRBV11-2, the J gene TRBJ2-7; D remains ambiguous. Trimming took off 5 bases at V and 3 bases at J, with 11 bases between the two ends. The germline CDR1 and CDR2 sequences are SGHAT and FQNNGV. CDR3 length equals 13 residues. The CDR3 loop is CASSLTSVYEQYF. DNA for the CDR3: TGTGCCAGCAGCCTGACATCCGTCTACGAGCAGTACTTC.